This T cell receptor (beta chain) was retrieved from a study of patients and donors after allogeneic stem cell transplantation. Germline-derived CDR1 and CDR2 are LGHNA and YNFKEQ. The CDR3 contains 14 residues. Trimming at V came to 4 bases and at J to 3 bases, leaving 5 bases not matched to a gene. Each CDR3 protein is one row after TCRdb ran MiXCR on the RT-PCR reads. The sample carries about 410,000 distinct CDR3 sequences, approximately 16% recorded once. The sequenced sample consisted of blood, either unsorted or a sorted T cell fraction (not recorded which). This rearrangement joins TRBV4-2 to TRBJ2-7, with 8 bases aligning to TRBD2. The sequence derives from a human donor who was either an allogeneic HSCT recipient or a stem cell or donor lymphocyte infusion donor (not recorded which). It is not recorded whose cells these are; they may come from a transplant donor. CDR3 DNA sequence: TGTGCCAGCAGCCCAGTGAGCGGGAGCTACGAGCAGTACTTC. Translated, it gives CASSPVSGSYEQYF.